Below, 4 T cell receptor beta chains from the same sample are listed, as sequenced in a study of OX40 agonist ivuxolimab in advanced cancers. TCRdb's table, derived via immunoSEQ multiplex PCR, lists solely in-frame clones and lacks some. Of over 55,000 clones in the sample, around 80% were seen once. Material: CD4+ or CD8+ T cells sorted from blood, obtained in a trial of the OX40 agonist ivuxolimab. The receptors here all came from an adult with an advanced solid tumor such as melanoma, head and neck, liver or kidney cancer.

The genes are TRBV18 and TRBJ1-1; D call uncertain. Germline V lookup: CDR1 KGHSH, CDR2 LQKENI. The CDR3 length is 13 residues. Deletions cut 1 base from V and 1 base from J, with 4 bases between. CDR3 DNA: TGTGCCAGCTCACCACAGACGAACACTGAAGCTTTCTTT. Its protein product is CASSPQTNTEAFF.

This chain uses TRBV5-4 with TRBJ2-5; tentative D call: TRBD2 (5 bases). The CDR3 spans 14 residues. The germline V and J ends were trimmed by 0 bases and 2 bases, with 8 bases remaining between them. Per the germline V gene, CDR1 is SGHNT and CDR2 is YYREEE (reference sequence). The CDR3 DNA follows: TGTGCCAGCAGCTTGGAACTAGGACAAGAGACCCAGTACTTC. Protein: CASSLELGQETQYF.

The chain combines TRBV28 with TRBJ2-2; 7 bases fit TRBD2. Germline V gene sequence: CDR1 MDHEN, CDR2 SYDVKM. The junction had 4 bases not matched to a gene; V was cut back by 4 bases and J by 5 bases. There are 14 residues in the CDR3. This chain's CDR3 is CASSWGGRTGELFF. The CDR3 nucleotides are TGTGCCAGCAGTTGGGGCGGGAGAACCGGGGAGCTGTTTTTT.

The chain employs TRBV20-1 and TRBJ2-3, with no clear D. V lost 3 bases, J lost 1 base, and 2 bases lay in between. Germline V CDR1 and CDR2: DFQATT, SNEGSKA (reference sequence). The CDR3 has 11 amino acids. The CDR3 here is CSASRTDTQYF. The DNA of the CDR3 is TGCAGTGCTAGCCGCACAGATACGCAGTATTTT.